One sample yielded the 22 T cell receptor beta chains listed below, sequenced in a study of kidney transplant recipient with SARS-CoV-2 infection. Each CDR3 protein gets one entry after TCRdb re-called the reads with MiXCR. The sample holds under 300,000 distinct CDR3 sequences, 29% seen once. The material sequenced was a blood sample, taken at baseline and on day 111 from a kidney transplant recipient. The receptors shown here come from a young adult male patient who had COVID-19 and was a kidney transplant recipient. Some T cells may be transferred from the graft donor.

This clonotype came up many times. The rearrangement joins TRBV28 to TRBJ2-3, with 8 bases identical to TRBD2. The CDR3 length is 16 residues. J was trimmed by 5 bases and V by 3 bases; bases with no gene match: 10. Per germline, CDR1 MDHEN and CDR2 SYDVKM. The CDR3 region is CASSFSRGGPQDTQYF. CDR3 bases: TGTGCCAGCAGTTTCTCCCGCGGGGGGCCGCAAGATACGCAGTATTTT.

This clonotype was seen ten or more times. The genes are TRBV19 and TRBJ1-5; D uncertain. Trimming pared 10 bases from V and 3 bases from J, leaving 19 bases between. This CDR3 has 15 residues. In germline, CDR1 is LNHDA, CDR2 SQIVND (reference sequence). The CDR3 here is CATRRDGWNNQPQHF. For the CDR3, the DNA is TGTGCCACCCGCCGAGACGGGTGGAACAATCAGCCCCAGCATTTT.

This chain joins TRBV14 and TRBJ2-3, with 11 bases fitting TRBD2. From germline, CDR1 is SGHDN and CDR2 FVKESK. CDR3 length: 16 residues. With V trimmed by 1 base and J by 1 base, 1 base remained unmatched. The CDR3 DNA reads TGTGCCAGCAGCCAAGCGACTAGCGGGGGCACAGATACGCAGTATTTT. Protein: CASSQATSGGTDTQYF. Drawing the rest from reference TRBV14 and TRBJ2-3, the complete variable domain is EAGVTQFPSHSVIEKGQTVTLRCDPISGHDNLYWYRRVMGKEIKFLLHFVKESKQDESGMPNNRFLAERTGGTYSTLKVQPAELEDSGVYFCASSQATSGGTDTQYFGPGTRLTVL.

This clonotype was counted at least ten times. The V call is TRBV4-3, the J call TRBJ1-2; possible D gene TRBD1, 5 bases. Trimming cost V 0 bases and J 8 bases, with 16 bases left between them. CDR3 length: 15 amino acids. Germline assignment: CDR1 LGHNA and CDR2 YSLEER. This CDR3 reads CASSQEWGRAEGYTF. DNA for the CDR3: TGCGCCAGCAGCCAAGAGTGGGGCAGGGCGGAAGGCTACACCTTC.

Comments on this clonotype: This could be a read error, since a much larger clone is one nucleotide away. The J gene is TRBJ2-2, the V gene TRBV3-1; a weak D match, TRBD1 (6 bases). Germline loops: CDR1 LGHDT, CDR2 YNNKEL (reference sequence). CDR3 length equals 14 residues. In nucleotides, the CDR3 is TGTACCAGCAGCCAAGCGGCAGGGGCCGGCCGGCTGTTTTTT. Translated: CTSSQAAGAGRLFF.

To note about this clonotype: Just one base apart from a much larger clone, this may be a read error. The chain combines TRBV4-1 with TRBJ2-1; TRBD2 aligns across 7 bases. This CDR3 is 17 amino acids long. In germline, CDR1 is MGHRA, CDR2 YSYEKL. CDR3 DNA sequence: TGCGCCAACAGCCCGGGGACTTACGAGCGGGGCACCATGGAGCAGTTCTTC. Translating gives CANSPGTYERGTMEQFF.

This clonotype was picked up a small number of times. At one of its ends the junction is not consistent with the germline gene, which may arise from a read error. The CDR3 is CASWPGAAGANVRTF. DNA of the CDR3: TGTGCCAGCTGGCCGGGGGCCGCTGGGGCCAACGTCCGGACTTTC. V is TRBV2 and J is TRBJ2-6; D tentatively fits TRBD1 or TRBD2 (6 bases each). Germline CDR1 reads SNHLY; CDR2 reads FYNNEI. The CDR3 is 15 residues long.

Comments on this clonotype: A junction end diverges from the germline sequence, so it may reflect a read error. The chain is built from TRBV3-1 and TRBJ2-1; D gene uncertain. Germline V gene data show CDR1 as LGHDT and CDR2 as YNNKEL (reference sequence). The CDR3 sequence is 16 residues long. CDR3 nucleotide sequence: TGTGCCAGCAGCCAAGATGACGACCGATCCTACAATGAGCAGCTCTTC. Encoded protein: CASSQDDDRSYNEQLF.

In the case of this clonotype: A clone one base away is much larger, so this may be a read error. The V and J genes are TRBV4-2 and TRBJ2-1, with TRBD2 identical over 8 bases. This CDR3 is 16 amino acids long. Germline CDR1 and CDR2: LGHNA and YNFKEQ. V was pared by 0 bases and J by 8 bases, with 9 bases of the junction left unmatched. In DNA form, the CDR3 reads TGTGCCAGCAGCCAAGACCCCGGGAGGGCCGTCGATGAGCAGTTCTTC. Its translation is CASSQDPGRAVDEQFF.

The rearrangement uses TRBV19 and TRBJ2-6; D remains ambiguous. Trimming cost V 5 bases and J 0 bases, with 11 bases left between them. The CDR3 totals 16 residues. CDR1 LNHDA and CDR2 SQIVND come from the germline V gene (reference sequence). The CDR3 DNA sequence: TGTGCCAGTAGTTCGCGACGGAACTCTGGGGCCAACGTCCTGACTTTC. Encoded protein: CASSSRRNSGANVLTF.

Of note for this clonotype: This may stem from a read error, because a much larger clone lies one nucleotide away. This chain joins TRBV3-1 and TRBJ2-5; 10 bases are a match to TRBD2. The length of the CDR3 is 16 residues. CDR1 and CDR2 (germline): LGHDT, YNNKEL (reference sequence). V trimming: 6 bases; J trimming: 1 base; junction bases outside the gene matches: 8. Written as DNA, the CDR3 is TGTGCCAGCAGACAGCCGACTAGCGGGCCCCAAGAGACCCAGTACTTC. Translated: CASRQPTSGPQETQYF.

As for this clonotype: A far bigger clonotype differs at one base, so this is likely a read error. The V call is TRBV12-2, the J call TRBJ2-5; whether TRBD1, the table's D call, matches the DNA was not checked. With the DNA end fitting TRBJ2-7 better, the J assignment may be wrong. TRBV12-2 is designated a pseudogene. The CDR3 totals 15 residues. Here the CDR3 DNA reads TGTGCAAGTCGCTTTCCCGGGGCAGGGGTCTACGAGCAGTACTTC. Translated: CASRFPGAGVYEQYF.

The sample holds many counts of this clonotype. The CDR3 reads CASRQGAYNEQFF. CDR3 bases: TGTGCCAGCAGACAGGGTGCCTACAATGAGCAGTTCTTC. The J gene is TRBJ2-1, the V gene TRBV10-3, with 7 bases lining up with TRBD1. The V segment lost 10 bases and the J segment 2 bases; nucleotides outside the gene matches: 5. Germline assignment: CDR1 ENHRY and CDR2 SYGVKD. The CDR3 is 13 residues long.

Only one count was recorded for this clonotype. The V and J genes are TRBV6-4 and TRBJ1-2; D unclear. Trimming removed 11 bases from V and 4 bases from J, with 29 bases in between. Germline V CDR1 and CDR2: MRHNA, SNTAGT. CDR3 size: 17 residues. Here the CDR3 reads CARGPECSHGKTYGYTF. The CDR3 DNA follows: TGTGCCCGCGGTCCGGAATGCTCACACGGAAAGACCTATGGCTACACCTTC.

This clonotype appeared many times. The rearrangement links TRBV6-9 to TRBJ1-2; D unclear. Trimming left V 5 bases short and J 4 bases short, with 23 bases between. The CDR3 length is 17 residues. Germline V gives CDR1 MNHGY, CDR2 SVAAGI. CDR3 sequence reads: CASSAHQPYGKTYGYTF. Written as DNA, the CDR3 is TGTGCCAGCAGTGCGCACCAGCCTTACGGAAAGACCTATGGCTACACCTTC.

This clonotype was found once. A far larger clone is a single base away, which makes a read error likely. The V and J genes are TRBV3-1 and TRBJ2-1; no clear D. The better agreement between TRBJ2-7 and the DNA end casts doubt on the J call. The CDR3 spans 11 residues. CDR1 LGHDT and CDR2 YNNKEL come from the germline V gene (reference sequence). In nucleotides, the CDR3 is TGTGTCAGCAGCTTCTCCTACGAGCAGTACTTC. Its translation is CVSSFSYEQYF.

Regarding this clonotype: At one end the junction does not follow the germline gene, possibly because of a read error. The chain carries TRBV20-1 and TRBJ1-1; D ambiguous. Germline V gene data show CDR1 as DFQATT and CDR2 as SNEGSKA (reference sequence). The CDR3 runs 15 residues. CDR3 in amino acids: CSVRDPLSFDTEAFF. The CDR3 DNA is TGCAGTGTTAGAGATCCATTATCCTTTGACACTGAAGCTTTCTTT.

Comments on this clonotype: This may be a read error: a much more frequent sequence differs by one nucleotide. The V gene is TRBV5-4, the J gene TRBJ2-1; 11 bases line up with TRBD2. Germline-derived CDR1 and CDR2 are SGHNT and YYREEE (reference sequence). This CDR3 region has 15 residues. The CDR3 sequence is CASGFGTSGPGEQFF. CDR3 DNA sequence: TGTGCCAGCGGCTTCGGGACTAGCGGCCCCGGAGAGCAGTTCTTC. The full variable domain, in which reference TRBV5-4 and TRBJ2-1 provide the parts outside the CDR3, is ETGVTQSPTHLIKTRGQQVTLRCSSQSGHNTVSWYQQALGQGPQFIFQYYREEENGRGNFPPRFSGLQFPNYSSELNVNALELDDSALYLCASGFGTSGPGEQFFGPGTRLTVL.

This clonotype was seen repeatedly, ten times or more. This chain uses TRBV3-2 with TRBJ2-3. TRBV3-2 is labeled a pseudogene. This CDR3 region has 12 residues. In nucleotides, the CDR3 is TGTGCCAGCAGACAACTAGAAGGTACGCAGTATTTT. This sequence encodes CASRQLEGTQYF.

This clonotype was recorded many times. This chain links TRBV3-1 with TRBJ2-5; D gene uncertain. The germline CDR1 and CDR2 sequences are LGHDT and YNNKEL (reference sequence). The CDR3 consists of 17 residues. The ends were cut back, 3 bases at V and 5 bases at J, with 22 bases in the middle. The CDR3 loop is CASSHKTPISFSETQYF. CDR3 bases: TGTGCCAGCAGCCATAAAACTCCCATTTCTTTCTCTGAGACCCAGTACTTC.

The sample holds many counts of this clonotype. This chain connects TRBV7-9 to TRBJ2-1; D may be TRBD1 (6 bases). Germline lookup yields CDR1 SEHNR and CDR2 FQNEAQ (reference sequence). The CDR3 length is 16 residues. Trimming stripped 5 bases from V and 0 bases from J, with 14 bases between. The CDR3: CASSETGPSSYNEQFF. CDR3 sequence (DNA): TGTGCCAGCAGCGAAACAGGGCCGAGCTCCTACAATGAGCAGTTCTTC.

Notes on this clonotype: This clone may be a read error of a much larger clone one base away. The V gene is TRBV25-1, the J gene TRBJ2-1; 8 bases align to TRBD1. CDR1 and CDR2 from the germline V gene are MGHDK and SYGVNS. Trimming at V came to 4 bases and at J to 8 bases, leaving 7 bases not matched to a gene. This CDR3 region has 14 residues. For the CDR3, the DNA is TGTGCCAGCAGTGGGGGGTCAGGGGGCGATGAGCAGTTCTTC. Protein sequence: CASSGGSGGDEQFF.